This TCR beta chain originates from a study of blood T cell repertoires in COVID-19. The protocol was immunoSEQ multiplex PCR, while the TCRdb copy is restricted to in-frame clones and leaves out a portion. The sample includes over 150,000 clones, roughly four fifths of them seen just once. Per germline, CDR1 SEHNR and CDR2 FQNEAQ (reference sequence). V lost 1 base and J 0 bases, leaving 10 bases between the germline ends. The CDR3 totals 15 residues. The chain is built from TRBV7-9 and TRBJ2-7; D possibly corresponds to TRBD1 (5 bases). The origin of this receptor is a woman aged 55-69 years with acute or convalescent COVID-19. Material: peripheral blood. The CDR3 region is CASSLEQGSSYEQYF. CDR3 nucleotides: TGTGCCAGCAGCTTAGAGCAGGGAAGCTCCTACGAGCAGTACTTC. The complete variable domain, with remaining parts taken from reference TRBV7-9 and TRBJ2-7, reads DTGVSQNPRHKITKRGQNVTFRCDPISEHNRLYWYRQTLGQGPEFLTYFQNEAQLEKSRLLSDRFSAERPKGSFSTLEIQRTEQGDSAMYLCASSLEQGSSYEQYFGPGTRLTVT.